These T cell receptor beta chains were read from a single sample in a study of patients and donors after allogeneic stem cell transplantation. TCRdb re-derived calls from the RT-PCR reads in MiXCR, one entry per CDR3 protein. The top ten clones hold more than 9% of a sample with 200,000 to 250,000 distinct CDR3 sequences, 13% to 15% of them seen once. The specimen sequenced was blood, either unsorted or a sorted T cell fraction (not recorded which). These receptors originate from a human donor who was either an allogeneic HSCT recipient or a stem cell or donor lymphocyte infusion donor (not recorded which). It is not recorded whose cells these are; they may come from a transplant donor. Each CDR3 is given with its conserved first and last residue. Fields, in order: clone size, D gene, CDR3 length, J gene, V gene, CDR3 protein, CDR3 DNA. D genes are given only for firm matches. Size tells how often a clone was seen (once, few, many) or the class of an expanded clone, and some rows leave it out.

clone size: -; D gene: -; CDR3 length: 14; J gene: TRBJ1-1; V gene: TRBV6-1; CDR3 protein: CASRTAAGNTEAFF; CDR3 DNA: TGTGCCAGCAGGACGGCTGCAGGGAACACTGAAGCTTTCTTT
clone size: -; D gene: -; CDR3 length: 13; J gene: TRBJ1-2; V gene: TRBV30; CDR3 protein: CAWSVRPEYGYTF; CDR3 DNA: TGTGCCTGGAGCGTTCGCCCTGAGTATGGCTACACCTTC
clone size: few; D gene: -; CDR3 length: 14; J gene: TRBJ1-6; V gene: TRBV20-1; CDR3 protein: CSARDSLTHSPLHF; CDR3 DNA: TGCAGTGCTAGAGATAGTTTAACACATTCACCCCTCCACTTT
clone size: many; D gene: TRBD1; CDR3 length: 15; J gene: TRBJ1-2; V gene: TRBV7-2; CDR3 protein: CASSLRTGGLYGYTF; CDR3 DNA: TGTGCCAGCAGCTTACGGACAGGGGGCCTGTATGGCTACACCTTC
clone size: -; D gene: -; CDR3 length: 15; J gene: TRBJ2-7; V gene: TRBV7-2; CDR3 protein: CASSLVFRGTYEQYF; CDR3 DNA: TGTGCCAGCAGCTTAGTGTTCCGGGGAACCTACGAGCAGTACTTC
clone size: many; D gene: TRBD2; CDR3 length: 13; J gene: TRBJ2-1; V gene: TRBV29-1; CDR3 protein: CSAGLAGVFEQFF; CDR3 DNA: TGCAGCGCCGGACTAGCGGGAGTCTTTGAGCAGTTCTTC
clone size: many; D gene: TRBD2; CDR3 length: 17; J gene: TRBJ2-1; V gene: TRBV15; CDR3 protein: CATSSSGRAAPYNEQFF; CDR3 DNA: TGTGCCACCAGCAGTAGCGGGAGGGCGGCTCCCTACAATGAGCAGTTCTTC
clone size: -; D gene: -; CDR3 length: 16; J gene: TRBJ1-1; V gene: TRBV19; CDR3 protein: CASSKGTGTANTEAFF; CDR3 DNA: TGTGCCAGTAGTAAGGGGACCGGGACGGCGAACACTGAAGCTTTCTTT
clone size: few; D gene: TRBD2; CDR3 length: 18; J gene: TRBJ2-5; V gene: TRBV4-1; CDR3 protein: CASSEGILAGGNQETQYF; CDR3 DNA: TGCGCCAGCAGCGAAGGGATTTTAGCGGGAGGTAATCAAGAGACCCAGTACTTC
clone size: many; D gene: -; CDR3 length: 13; J gene: TRBJ1-1; V gene: TRBV5-1; CDR3 protein: CASSFRRNTEAFF; CDR3 DNA: TGCGCCAGCAGCTTCCGAAGGAACACTGAAGCTTTCTTT
clone size: -; D gene: TRBD1; CDR3 length: 15; J gene: TRBJ2-7; V gene: TRBV6-2/TRBV6-3; CDR3 protein: CASSYQTGERYEQYF; CDR3 DNA: TGTGCCAGCAGTTACCAGACAGGGGAGCGTTACGAGCAGTACTTC
clone size: -; D gene: -; CDR3 length: 15; J gene: TRBJ1-6; V gene: TRBV3-1; CDR3 protein: CASSQQGDWNSPLHF; CDR3 DNA: TGTGCCAGCAGCCAGCAGGGCGATTGGAATTCACCCCTCCACTTT
clone size: many; D gene: -; CDR3 length: 12; J gene: TRBJ1-2; V gene: TRBV5-6; CDR3 protein: CASFLFEGGYTF; CDR3 DNA: TGTGCCAGCTTCCTTTTTGAGGGGGGCTACACCTTC
clone size: -; D gene: TRBD2; CDR3 length: 15; J gene: TRBJ2-5; V gene: TRBV5-5; CDR3 protein: CASSSEAGRWETQYF; CDR3 DNA: TGTGCCAGCAGCTCAGAAGCGGGAAGGTGGGAGACCCAGTACTTC
clone size: -; D gene: TRBD1; CDR3 length: 14; J gene: TRBJ1-6; V gene: TRBV7-2; CDR3 protein: CASSQRQGRSPLHF; CDR3 DNA: TGTGCCAGCAGCCAACGACAGGGTCGCTCACCCCTCCACTTT
clone size: -; D gene: TRBD1; CDR3 length: 15; J gene: TRBJ1-4; V gene: TRBV5-1; CDR3 protein: CASSLLGTDNEKLFF; CDR3 DNA: TGCGCCAGCAGCTTGCTCGGGACAGATAATGAAAAACTGTTTTTT
clone size: -; D gene: TRBD1; CDR3 length: 12; J gene: TRBJ2-4; V gene: TRBV19; CDR3 protein: CASTRQGGVQYF; CDR3 DNA: TGTGCCAGTACTCGACAGGGCGGAGTTCAGTACTTC
clone size: -; D gene: TRBD1; CDR3 length: 15; J gene: TRBJ2-3; V gene: TRBV3-1; CDR3 protein: CASSHQGAGTDTQYF; CDR3 DNA: TGTGCCAGCAGCCATCAGGGGGCAGGCACAGATACGCAGTATTTT
clone size: -; D gene: -; CDR3 length: 12; J gene: TRBJ1-2; V gene: TRBV5-1; CDR3 protein: CASSLRQVGETF; CDR3 DNA: TGCGCCAGCAGCTTGAGGCAGGTGGGAGAGACCTTC
clone size: many; D gene: -; CDR3 length: 12; J gene: TRBJ1-1; V gene: TRBV11-3; CDR3 protein: CASSLVQDKAFF; CDR3 DNA: TGTGCCAGCAGCCTGGTGCAGGATAAAGCTTTCTTT
clone size: many; D gene: TRBD2; CDR3 length: 14; J gene: TRBJ2-7; V gene: TRBV4-1; CDR3 protein: CASSLRTSGVEQYF; CDR3 DNA: TGCGCCAGCAGCCTTAGGACTAGCGGGGTCGAGCAGTACTTC
clone size: -; D gene: -; CDR3 length: 14; J gene: TRBJ2-1; V gene: TRBV24-1; CDR3 protein: CATSKTGTNGEQFF; CDR3 DNA: TGTGCCACCAGTAAAACCGGGACCAACGGTGAGCAGTTCTTC
clone size: few; D gene: -; CDR3 length: 13; J gene: TRBJ1-3; V gene: TRBV5-1; CDR3 protein: CASSLGPQNTIYF; CDR3 DNA: TGCGCCAGCAGCTTGGGGCCACAAAACACCATATATTTT
clone size: few; D gene: -; CDR3 length: 16; J gene: TRBJ2-1; V gene: TRBV6-5; CDR3 protein: CASSYTTLNSYNEQFF; CDR3 DNA: TGTGCCAGCAGTTACACTACACTAAACTCCTACAATGAGCAGTTCTTC
clone size: -; D gene: TRBD2; CDR3 length: 15; J gene: TRBJ2-1; V gene: TRBV20-1; CDR3 protein: CSARRLAGDYNEQFF; CDR3 DNA: TGCAGTGCTAGGAGGCTAGCGGGGGATTACAATGAGCAGTTCTTC
clone size: few; D gene: -; CDR3 length: 14; J gene: TRBJ2-7; V gene: TRBV27; CDR3 protein: CASSSTGIPYEQYF; CDR3 DNA: TGTGCCAGCAGTTCAACCGGGATTCCCTACGAGCAGTACTTC
clone size: few; D gene: -; CDR3 length: 12; J gene: TRBJ2-2; V gene: TRBV25-1; CDR3 protein: CASSLVAGELFF; CDR3 DNA: TGTGCCAGCAGTCTTGTCGCCGGGGAGCTGTTTTTT
clone size: few; D gene: -; CDR3 length: 15; J gene: TRBJ1-3; V gene: TRBV11-1; CDR3 protein: CASSFRSLSGNTIYF; CDR3 DNA: TGTGCCAGCAGCTTCCGAAGCTTATCTGGAAACACCATATATTTT
clone size: many; D gene: -; CDR3 length: 14; J gene: TRBJ1-1; V gene: TRBV27; CDR3 protein: CASSFIPMNTEAFF; CDR3 DNA: TGTGCCAGCAGTTTTATCCCAATGAACACTGAAGCTTTCTTT
clone size: -; D gene: -; CDR3 length: 13; J gene: TRBJ2-3; V gene: TRBV5-6; CDR3 protein: CASSLAIADTQYF; CDR3 DNA: TGTGCCAGCAGCTTGGCCATAGCAGATACGCAGTATTTT
clone size: few; D gene: TRBD1; CDR3 length: 16; J gene: TRBJ1-3; V gene: TRBV6-1; CDR3 protein: CASREQGASPGNTIYF; CDR3 DNA: TGTGCCAGCAGAGAACAGGGGGCGAGCCCTGGAAACACCATATATTTT
clone size: few; D gene: TRBD1; CDR3 length: 13; J gene: TRBJ1-4; V gene: TRBV10-3; CDR3 protein: CATSRDSNEKLFF; CDR3 DNA: TGTGCCACCAGCCGGGACAGTAATGAAAAACTGTTTTTT
clone size: few; D gene: -; CDR3 length: 18; J gene: TRBJ1-1; V gene: TRBV12-3/TRBV12-4; CDR3 protein: CASLGSRQGISMNTEAFF; CDR3 DNA: TGTGCCAGCCTAGGGAGCCGTCAGGGCATTTCCATGAACACTGAAGCTTTCTTT
clone size: few; D gene: TRBD2; CDR3 length: 16; J gene: TRBJ2-5; V gene: TRBV4-2; CDR3 protein: CASSQGLAGGEETQYF; CDR3 DNA: TGTGCCAGCAGCCAAGGCCTAGCGGGGGGAGAAGAGACCCAGTACTTC
clone size: many; D gene: -; CDR3 length: 12; J gene: TRBJ2-3; V gene: TRBV29-1; CDR3 protein: CSVELATDTQYF; CDR3 DNA: TGCAGCGTTGAGTTAGCCACAGATACGCAGTATTTT
clone size: few; D gene: -; CDR3 length: 13; J gene: TRBJ2-5; V gene: TRBV12-3/TRBV12-4; CDR3 protein: CASSRTYQETQYF; CDR3 DNA: TGTGCCAGCAGTCGGACCTACCAAGAGACCCAGTACTTC
clone size: few; D gene: TRBD1; CDR3 length: 15; J gene: TRBJ1-1; V gene: TRBV5-1; CDR3 protein: CASRYSGQGGSEAFF; CDR3 DNA: TGCGCCAGCAGGTACTCCGGACAGGGGGGGTCTGAAGCTTTCTTT